The T cell receptor beta chain described here comes from a study of blood T cell repertoires in COVID-19. At the level of the study: Both acute and convalescent COVID-19 samples were obtained from the United States, Italy and Spain.

Germline values: CDR1 MNHEY, CDR2 SVGAGI. V gave up 8 bases and J gave up 0 bases, with 13 bases separating them. The CDR3 spans 15 residues. Original methodology: Estimation of nucleated cell counts relied on the amplification of reference gene primers. The table came from immunoSEQ multiplex PCR; TCRdb's copy has only in-frame clones and leaves some out. That table gives V, J and clone size, and the DNA gave D and trimming. Among some 70,000 clones, around 89% were seen once, and the ten largest hold roughly 6.8%. The receptor comes from a woman of 80 years or more with active COVID-19. V gene TRBV6-5 combines with J gene TRBJ2-2, with D perhaps matching TRBD1 (5 bases). Sequenced sample: peripheral blood. CDR3 bases: TGTGCCAGCGGGGCGCACAGCACGAACACCGGGGAGCTGTTTTTT. Its protein is CASGAHSTNTGELFF.